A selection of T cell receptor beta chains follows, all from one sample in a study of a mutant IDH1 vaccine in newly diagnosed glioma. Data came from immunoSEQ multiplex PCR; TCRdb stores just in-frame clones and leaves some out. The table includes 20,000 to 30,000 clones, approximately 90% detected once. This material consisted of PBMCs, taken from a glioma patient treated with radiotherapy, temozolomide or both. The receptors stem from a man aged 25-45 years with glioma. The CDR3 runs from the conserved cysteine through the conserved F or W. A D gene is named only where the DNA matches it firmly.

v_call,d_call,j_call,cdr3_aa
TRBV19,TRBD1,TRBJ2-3,CASRNRGRGWTDTQYF
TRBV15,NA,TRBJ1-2,CATSRDPGGGYGYTF
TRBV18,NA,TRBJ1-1,CASSPRDIAMNTEAFF
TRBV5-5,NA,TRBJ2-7,CASSLVTVAYEQYF
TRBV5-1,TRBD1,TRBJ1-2,CASSLRPGQENYGYTF
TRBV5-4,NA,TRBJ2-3,CASSTGTPRSATQYF
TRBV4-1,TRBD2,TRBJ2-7,CASSGRLAGVGYEQYF
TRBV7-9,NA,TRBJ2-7,CASSGRYEGILSYEQYF
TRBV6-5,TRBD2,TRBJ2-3,CASSPAGGPTDTQYF
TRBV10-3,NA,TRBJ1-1,CAISKGTEAFF
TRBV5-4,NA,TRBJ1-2,CASSPGGGRGLDGYTF
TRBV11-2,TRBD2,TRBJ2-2,CASSSLRLGGKNTGELFF
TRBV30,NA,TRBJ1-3,CAWSLAGGFSGNTIYF
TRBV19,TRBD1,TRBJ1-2,CASSILGQGRNYGYTF
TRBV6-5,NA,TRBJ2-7,CASSSEGRFSYEQYF